This section outlines one TCR beta chain sequence together with its context. This entry is derived from a study of shared clonotypes between healthy human individuals. The CDR3 runs to 13 residues. Per germline, CDR1 LNHDA and CDR2 SQIVND (reference sequence). Deletions cut 1 base from V and 6 bases from J, with 8 bases between. Sequencing used immunoSEQ multiplex PCR; TCRdb keeps in-frame clones, though not all of them. The table records fewer than 600,000 clones, 60% to 85% of them present only once. The TCR originated in a woman aged 40 to 50 in good health. Some clones in this sample may be carry-over from other donors' samples. The sample consisted of PBMCs. The rearrangement links TRBV19 to TRBJ2-3; D is uncertain. In DNA form, the CDR3 reads TGTGCCAGTAGTATAGTCCATGGTGATACGCAGTATTTT. Its protein product is CASSIVHGDTQYF.